Included here is one T cell receptor beta chain sequence, with context. This clone's antigen is unknown. Nothing much larger sits one base from this clone, and base qualities are not available. The record originates from a study of T cell changes during pregnancy in multiple sclerosis (dated by TCRdb to about 2019). Background for the entire study: The study examined how the T cell repertoire changed over the course of pregnancy in women with multiple sclerosis.

Library creation used the immunoSEQ multiplex PCR assay. Imported from immuneACCESS, the table was reduced by TCRdb to in-frame sequences with V and J called. These copies leave out some clones; in studies compared against another copy, an unresolved V gene accounts for under half, and the cause of the remainder is not known. This sample has tens of thousands of clones in its table, and approximately 90% of those were observed once. The ten largest clones add up to around 0.93% of the sample. V trim: 2 bases; J trim: 4 bases; unmatched bases: 7. The CDR3 holds 16 amino acids from the cysteine to the phenylalanine. The only DNA kept is the CDR3, 48 bases in frame from the first base. CDR1 and CDR2 were assigned from the germline V gene as SGHVS and FNYEAQ.

The material was peripheral blood, obtained before pregnancy. Recombination joined TRBV7-6 with TRBJ2-3, with 9 middle bases fitting TRBD2. The clonotype comes from a female donor with multiple sclerosis, enrolled in a pregnancy study. The nucleotides are TGTGCCAGCAGCTTATTTCTTAGCGGGGGACCAGATACGCAGTATTTT. This yields the protein CASSLFLSGGPDTQYF.